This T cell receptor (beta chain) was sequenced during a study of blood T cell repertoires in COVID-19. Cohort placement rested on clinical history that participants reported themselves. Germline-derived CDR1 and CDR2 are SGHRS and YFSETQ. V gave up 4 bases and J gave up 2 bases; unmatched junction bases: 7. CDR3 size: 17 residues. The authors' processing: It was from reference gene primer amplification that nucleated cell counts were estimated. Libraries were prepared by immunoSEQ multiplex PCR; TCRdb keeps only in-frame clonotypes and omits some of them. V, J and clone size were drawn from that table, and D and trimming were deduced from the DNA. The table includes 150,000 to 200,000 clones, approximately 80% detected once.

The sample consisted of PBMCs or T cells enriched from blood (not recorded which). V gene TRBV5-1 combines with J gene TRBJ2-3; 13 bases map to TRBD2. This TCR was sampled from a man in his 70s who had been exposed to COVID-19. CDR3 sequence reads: CASSPRGLAGYTDTQYF. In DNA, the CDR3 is TGCGCCAGCAGCCCCCGGGGACTAGCGGGGTACACAGATACGCAGTATTTT.